This T cell receptor beta chain was sequenced for a study of shared clonotypes between healthy human individuals. Broader study findings: Depth of sequencing was expected to influence donor clonotype sharing.

V gave up 1 base and J gave up 3 bases, with 1 base separating them. This CDR3 comprises 11 residues. The germline CDR1 and CDR2 sequences are MNHNS and SASEGT. This clone was counted between two and nine times. Its antigen is currently unknown. The sample contains more than one DNA sequence encoding this CDR3. Measured with immunoSEQ multiplex PCR; TCRdb has only the in-frame clones, and not every one. The data show 100,000 or so clones, approximately 65% seen once. The J gene is TRBJ2-7, the V gene TRBV6-1; no reliable D call. The sequence came from a woman aged 30 to 39 in good health. What was sequenced was memory CD8+ T cells sorted from blood. Subset in this sample: CD45RO+ cells pooled with CCR7-negative TemRA cells. For the CDR3, the DNA is TGTGCCAGCAGTGAAGGCTACGAGCAGTACTTC. As protein: CASSEGYEQYF.